The clone carrying this TCR beta chain turned up a few times. As yet, its antigen is unknown. The sample is drawn from a study of vaccination effects on CD4 cells after COVID-19. For the study at large: Sampling occurred 16 days and one week pre-vaccination in two convalescent patients. Points from the study as a whole: Marked clonal contraction was seen in infection- and vaccine-induced clones late after vaccination.

The CDR3 spans 16 residues. Germline V gene sequence: CDR1 SGHDN, CDR2 FVKESK. Trimming left V 1 base short and J 2 bases short, with 14 bases between. After expansion with viral peptide pools in the ViraFEST assay, antigen-specific CD4+ T cells were sequenced. An approximately ten-day culture period preceded the isolation of CD4+ T cells. The person's infection with SARS-CoV-2, confirmed by PCR, took place between March and December 2020. Cultivation was performed at a few million PBMC per well with 10 IU/ml IL-2 and around 10 ug/ml peptides added. On both days 3 and 7, half of the culture medium was replaced with IL-2 medium. The assay was immunoSEQ multiplex PCR, and TCRdb's table has in-frame clones only and misses some. The data show approximately 28,000 clones, with around 78% seen just once and around 16% held by the top ten.

V usage is TRBV14 and J usage is TRBJ1-2; possibly TRBD1 for D (5 bases). Sequencing was performed on CD4+ T cells from PBMCs cultured with HCoV-NL63 spike peptides, taken before COVID-19 vaccination. This TCR came from a human donor who had a prior SARS-CoV-2 infection. The CDR3 DNA reads as TGTGCCAGCAGCCAAGCCCCGGGGGTCCCAAACTATGGCTACACCTTC. Its protein is CASSQAPGVPNYGYTF.